One sample yielded the 7 T cell receptor beta chains listed below, sequenced in a study of control samples from healthy donors and cancer patients (dated by TCRdb to about 2020). Library creation used the immunoSEQ multiplex PCR assay. TCRdb took this table from immuneACCESS and kept in-frame rearrangements with V and J called. Such tables lack part of the clones; where checked against another copy, unresolved V genes explain under half of the gap, and the rest is unexplained. This sample comprises 170,000 or so clones, roughly 93% of them detected only once. 1.4% to 1.5% of the sample belongs to the ten largest clones. Sample: blood. The origin of the receptors is a young man in good health.

The chain recombines TRBV5-1 with TRBJ2-7, with no clear D. The CDR3 has 13 residues. Germline CDR1 SGHRS, CDR2 YFSETQ. V lost 0 bases and J 4 bases, leaving 8 bases between the germline ends. CDR3 bases: TGCGCCAGCAGCTTGGCCGCTCAGTACGAGCAGTACTTC. Its translation: CASSLAAQYEQYF.

The genes are TRBV11-2 and TRBJ2-7, with D perhaps TRBD2 (6 bases). There are 13 residues in the CDR3. Germline loops: CDR1 SGHAT, CDR2 FQNNGV. Trimming took off 8 bases at V and 6 bases at J, with 17 bases between the two ends. CDR3 in amino acids: CASSLGLAFEQYF. CDR3 DNA sequence: TGTGCCAGCTCCCTGGGGCTAGCGTTCGAGCAGTACTTC.

This chain joins TRBV5-5 and TRBJ2-7; TRBD1 is a possible D gene (5 bases). The CDR3 has 16 amino acids. V lost 3 bases to trimming and J lost 6 bases, with 22 bases between them. Per the germline V gene, CDR1 is SGHKS and CDR2 is YYEKEE (reference sequence). CDR3 region: CASSSIGDLQVGEQYF. The CDR3 DNA reads TGTGCCAGCAGCTCCATTGGAGATCTACAGGTGGGCGAGCAGTACTTC.

V gene TRBV4-1 combines with J gene TRBJ2-6, with TRBD2 as a possible D gene (6 bases). The CDR3 has 20 residues. Per the germline V gene, CDR1 is MGHRA and CDR2 is YSYEKL. V was trimmed by 2 bases and J by 0 bases, leaving 20 bases between them. The CDR3, as DNA: TGCGCCAGCAGCCAAAACCGCGGCGGAGGGGTCGCCTCTGGGGCCAACGTCCTGACTTTC. This gives the protein CASSQNRGGGVASGANVLTF.

The CDR3 sequence: CATSDPKPPRINNEQFF. The CDR3 coding sequence is TGTGCCACCAGTGATCCGAAGCCACCTCGGATCAACAATGAGCAGTTCTTC. This sequence joins TRBV24-1 and TRBJ2-1; D unresolved. The CDR3 spans 17 residues. The V gene's germline CDR1 is KGHDR and CDR2 SFDVKD. V lost 3 bases, J lost 5 bases, and 19 bases lay in between.

This clone has only a few counts. V is TRBV7-9 and J is TRBJ1-3; tentatively, D is TRBD1 (5 bases). The germline gives CDR1 SEHNR, CDR2 FQNEAQ (reference sequence). The CDR3 is made up of 15 amino acids. With 0 bases removed from V and 2 bases from J, the gap between germline ends came to 8 bases. The CDR3 DNA reads as TGTGCCAGCAGCTTAGCGGGGGGAGCTGGAAACACCATATATTTT. Its translation is CASSLAGGAGNTIYF.

The chain uses TRBV9 and TRBJ2-6; no clear D. Germline CDR1 is SGDLS and CDR2 is YYNGEE. The ends were cut back, 3 bases at V and 0 bases at J, with 10 bases in the middle. The CDR3 contains 16 residues. CDR3 coding DNA: TGTGCCAGCAGCGCGGGCAGCCTCTCTGGGGCCAACGTCCTGACTTTC. Its protein is CASSAGSLSGANVLTF.